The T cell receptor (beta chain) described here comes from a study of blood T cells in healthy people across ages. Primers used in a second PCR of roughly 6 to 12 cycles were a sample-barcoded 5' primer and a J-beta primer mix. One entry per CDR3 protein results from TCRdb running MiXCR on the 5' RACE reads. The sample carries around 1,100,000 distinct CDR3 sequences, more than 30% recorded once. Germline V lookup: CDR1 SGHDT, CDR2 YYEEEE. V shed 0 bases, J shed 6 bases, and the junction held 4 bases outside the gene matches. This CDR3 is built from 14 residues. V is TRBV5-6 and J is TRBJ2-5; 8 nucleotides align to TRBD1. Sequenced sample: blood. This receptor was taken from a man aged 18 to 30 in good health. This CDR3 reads CASSLVTGEQTQYF. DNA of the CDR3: TGTGCCAGCAGCTTGGTGACAGGGGAACAGACCCAGTACTTC.